This T cell receptor beta chain is drawn from a study of blood T cells in healthy people across ages. This clonotype was counted only a few times. Healthy Russian Caucasian donors spanned ages about 6 to 90 years. Alongside a J-beta primer mix, a sample-barcoded 5' primer served in a second PCR lasting roughly 7 to 11 cycles. TCRdb reprocessed the 5' RACE reads via MiXCR and lists one record per CDR3 protein. The sample consists of over 1,300,000 distinct CDR3 sequences, 59% of them appearing once. J gave up 1 base and V 4 bases, and 7 bases lay outside the gene matches. This CDR3 spans 16 amino acids. Germline V CDR1 and CDR2: SEHNR, FQNEAQ (reference sequence).

The chain uses TRBV7-9 and TRBJ2-7, with 10 bases lining up with TRBD1. Source material: blood. The sequence was obtained from a young man in good health. CDR3 amino acids: CASSSDRGRESYEQYF. CDR3 sequence (DNA): TGTGCCAGCAGCTCCGACAGGGGGCGAGAGTCCTACGAGCAGTACTTC.